A selection of T cell receptor beta chains follows, all from one sample in a study of T cells in tuberculosis. Produced via immunoSEQ multiplex PCR; TCRdb's table is partial and in-frame only. The sample has some 40,000 clones; roughly 96% are singletons. The sequencing sample was made of PBMCs. The receptor source for this set is a donor aged 5 to 30 with latent tuberculosis or without tuberculosis infection. Both conserved end residues are part of each CDR3. The D gene is left open where the match is weak. Size values are once, few and many counts, or a class for expanded clones, and some rows have none.

j_call d_call clone_size v_call cdr3_aa cdr3_nt
TRBJ2-7 NA NA TRBV7-2 CASSGGRDNVYEQYF TGTGCCAGCAGCGGAGGAAGGGACAACGTCTACGAGCAGTACTTC
TRBJ2-7 TRBD1 NA TRBV7-9 CASSPGQGIYEQYF TGTGCCAGCAGCCCGGGACAGGGAATCTACGAGCAGTACTTC
TRBJ2-3 TRBD1 NA TRBV10-3 CAISEPPTGVSTDTQYF TGTGCCATCAGTGAGCCGCCCACAGGGGTTAGCACAGATACGCAGTATTTT
TRBJ2-5 NA NA TRBV11-2 CASSLVVPRRETQYF TGTGCCAGCAGCTTAGTTGTCCCTCGGAGAGAGACCCAGTACTTC
TRBJ1-6 NA NA TRBV5-4 CASSRPGTKAYNSPLHF TGTGCCAGCAGCCGTCCCGGGACAAAGGCCTATAATTCACCCCTCCACTTT
TRBJ2-3 NA NA TRBV6-6 CASTPPLRDTQYF TGTGCCAGCACCCCTCCTCTACGGGATACGCAGTATTTT
TRBJ1-2 NA NA TRBV7-2 CASSLGLFRVAGYTF TGTGCCAGCAGCTTAGGGCTGTTCAGGGTCGCGGGCTACACCTTC
TRBJ1-2 NA few TRBV10-3 CAIRGGPFYGYTF TGTGCCATCAGGGGAGGGCCCTTCTATGGCTACACCTTC
TRBJ1-2 NA NA TRBV4-1 CASSQGAGTEYGYTF TGCGCCAGCAGCCAAGGGGCAGGAACTGAGTATGGCTACACCTTC
TRBJ1-5 NA NA TRBV7-2 CASSSDLNRQPQHF TGTGCCAGCAGCTCGGACCTAAACAGGCAGCCCCAGCATTTT
TRBJ1-1 TRBD1 NA TRBV7-9 CASSETGVAEAFF TGTGCCAGCAGCGAAACAGGGGTAGCTGAAGCTTTCTTT
TRBJ2-3 NA NA TRBV10-3 CAISEEGGAGTDTQYF TGTGCCATCAGTGAGGAGGGCGGGGCAGGGACAGATACGCAGTATTTT
TRBJ2-1 NA NA TRBV5-6 CASSLGRGGEQFF TGTGCCAGCAGCTTGGGGAGGGGTGGTGAGCAGTTCTTC
TRBJ2-4 NA NA TRBV5-4 CASSFGGAPIVAKNIQYF TGTGCCAGCAGCTTTGGCGGGGCGCCCATAGTAGCCAAAAACATTCAGTACTTC
TRBJ2-3 NA NA TRBV5-1 CASSPVGQGLTDTQYF TGCGCCAGCAGCCCCGTGGGCCAGGGGCTTACAGATACGCAGTATTTT
TRBJ2-3 TRBD2 NA TRBV18 CASSSLTASGGAFGTDTQYF TGTGCCAGCTCATCATTAACCGCTAGCGGGGGGGCCTTCGGCACAGATACGCAGTATTTT
TRBJ1-6 TRBD1 NA TRBV6-5 CASTSGGQGGSPLHF TGTGCCAGCACCTCCGGCGGACAGGGTGGTTCACCCCTCCACTTT
TRBJ1-6 TRBD1 NA TRBV27 CASSLTGANNSPLHF TGTGCCAGCAGCTTAACAGGGGCCAATAATTCACCCCTCCACTTT
TRBJ2-7 TRBD1 NA TRBV7-9 CASSRPTGTEIYEQYF TGTGCCAGCAGCCGACCGACCGGGACAGAAATCTACGAGCAGTACTTC
TRBJ1-5 NA NA TRBV6-5 CATGGTASNQPQHF TGTGCCACCGGGGGAACGGCTAGCAATCAGCCCCAGCATTTT
TRBJ1-1 NA NA TRBV6-6 CASSYLDKNTEAFF TGTGCCAGCAGTTACCTGGACAAGAACACTGAAGCTTTCTTT
TRBJ2-7 TRBD2 NA TRBV7-2 CASSLSGGTSYEQYF TGTGCCAGCAGCTTGAGCGGGGGGACCTCCTACGAGCAGTACTTC
TRBJ1-2 NA NA TRBV5-6 CASSARYGGYTF TGTGCCAGCAGCGCGAGGTATGGTGGCTACACCTTC
TRBJ2-7 TRBD1 NA TRBV19 CASNYGTEFNEQYF TGTGCCAGTAATTACGGGACAGAATTTAACGAGCAGTACTTC
TRBJ1-5 NA NA TRBV2 CASSDRGAVQPQHF TGTGCCAGCAGTGATCGGGGGGCGGTTCAGCCCCAGCATTTT
TRBJ2-7 TRBD1 NA TRBV25-1 CASSDSDRSSYEQYF TGTGCCAGCAGTGACTCGGACAGGAGCTCCTACGAGCAGTACTTC
TRBJ1-5 NA NA TRBV15 CATSRSGQPQHF TGTGCCACCAGCAGATCGGGTCAGCCCCAGCATTTT